This T cell receptor beta chain was recorded in a study of T cells in Graves' hyperthyroidism and ophthalmopathy. Between the trimmed V and J ends, which lost 0 bases and 2 bases, there was a span of 11 bases. CDR1 and CDR2 (germline): MNHEY, SVGAGI. CDR3 length: 15 residues. Across 18 months, stable Graves' hyperthyroidism was marked by no progression to ophthalmopathy. Each patient was aged 18 to 65 and had newly diagnosed hyperthyroidism of under 2 months' duration. Regarding this clonotype: Its matching antigen is unknown.

RNA transcripts provided the source from which TCR beta CDR3 regions were amplified. Primed by the HTBI set, a first-round RT-PCR was run on the TCR CDR3. Each CDR3 protein is one row after TCRdb ran MiXCR on the multiplex PCR reads. The sample holds about 690,000 distinct CDR3 sequences; 17% are singletons and the top ten take roughly 15%. Whole-study findings and limits: A median around six months before onset, the model predicted ophthalmopathy. Most thyroid clonotypes that were expanded above 0.001 also turned up in blood.

This receptor was identified in a man in his fifties or sixties with Graves' hyperthyroidism. The V gene is TRBV6-5, the J gene TRBJ2-7; D unresolved. The sequenced sample was blood. This CDR3 is CASSYSTGKPYEQYF. The DNA of the CDR3 is TGTGCCAGCAGTTACTCAACCGGAAAACCCTACGAGCAGTACTTC.